The 13 T cell receptor beta chains below all came from one sample that was sequenced in a study of OX40 agonist ivuxolimab in advanced cancers. Clones were sequenced by immunoSEQ multiplex PCR, and TCRdb holds only the in-frame ones, with some missing. The repertoire has 37,000 or so clones, about 88% of them found once; the top ten carry 2.4%. The specimen comprised CD4+ or CD8+ T cells sorted from blood, sampled in a trial of the OX40 agonist ivuxolimab. The origin of the receptors is an adult with an advanced solid tumor such as melanoma, head and neck, liver or kidney cancer.

This clone was detected only a few times. This rearrangement joins TRBV27 to TRBJ2-7; the match to TRBD1 covers 9 bases. V lost 8 bases to trimming and J lost 5 bases; unmatched junction nucleotides: 7. Germline V CDR1 and CDR2: MNHEY, SMNVEV (reference sequence). This CDR3 comprises 13 residues. The chain's CDR3 is CASGLTGGDEQYF. The CDR3 DNA reads as TGTGCCAGCGGACTGACAGGGGGGGACGAGCAGTACTTC.

This rearrangement joins TRBV5-1 to TRBJ2-7; 10 nucleotides line up with TRBD2. The trim removed 4 bases at V and 3 bases at J, leaving 4 bases unmatched. Germline V gene data show CDR1 as SGHRS and CDR2 as YFSETQ. The CDR3 length is 14 residues. The CDR3: CASSPSGGLYEQYF. The CDR3 coding sequence is TGCGCCAGCAGCCCTAGCGGGGGTCTCTACGAGCAGTACTTC.

The chain has TRBV9 and TRBJ2-3, with 12 bases fitting TRBD1. The CDR3 loop spans 16 amino acids. Trimming at V came to 0 bases and at J to 4 bases, leaving 3 bases not matched to a gene. Germline V lookup: CDR1 SGDLS, CDR2 YYNGEE. The CDR3 DNA reads TGTGCCAGCAGCGTAGGTGGGACAGGGGGCTCAGATACGCAGTATTTT. Protein: CASSVGGTGGSDTQYF.

In its sample, this clone was seen a few times. The CDR3, as DNA: TGTGCCAGCAGTTTAGGGTCGACAGGGCGGGCTGAAGCTTTCTTT. As protein: CASSLGSTGRAEAFF. This chain connects TRBV28 to TRBJ1-1; TRBD1 matches at 7 bases. Unmatched junction bases numbered 9, after V lost 2 bases and J lost 6 bases. Per the germline V gene, CDR1 is MDHEN and CDR2 is SYDVKM. The CDR3 is 15 amino acids.

The rearrangement uses TRBV28 and TRBJ1-3; unclear D gene. Germline CDR1 and CDR2: MDHEN and SYDVKM. V was trimmed by 2 bases and J by 0 bases, leaving 11 bases between them. This CDR3 has 16 amino acids. Written as DNA, the CDR3 is TGTGCCAGCAGTTTAACACCCCAAGACTCTGGAAACACCATATATTTT. It specifies CASSLTPQDSGNTIYF.

This clone was observed a few times. The genes are TRBV7-9 and TRBJ1-6, with D unclear. Germline CDR1 and CDR2: SEHNR and FQNEAQ (reference sequence). CDR3 size: 13 residues. Trimming cost V 3 bases and J 10 bases, with 10 bases left between them. CDR3 loop: CASSFGGRSPLHF. CDR3 sequence (DNA): TGTGCCAGCAGCTTTGGCGGGAGGTCACCCCTCCACTTT.

The V call is TRBV19, the J call TRBJ2-6, with 7 bases that match TRBD2. V lost 4 bases to trimming and J lost 1 base; unmatched junction nucleotides: 10. CDR1 is LNHDA and CDR2 is SQIVND in the germline V gene (reference sequence). This CDR3 spans 18 amino acids. The CDR3 reads CASSNRGGKRSGANVLTF. The CDR3, as DNA: TGTGCCAGTAGTAACCGGGGAGGGAAACGATCTGGGGCCAACGTCCTGACTTTC.

The chain combines TRBV18 with TRBJ2-5; 11 bases align to TRBD2. The junction had 1 base not matched to a gene; V was cut back by 3 bases and J by 1 base. The CDR3 contains 15 residues. The germline gives CDR1 KGHSH, CDR2 LQKENI. The CDR3 DNA reads TGTGCCAGCTCACCCCTAGCGGGGGGCCAAGAGACCCAGTACTTC. The encoded protein is CASSPLAGGQETQYF. The full variable domain, rest sourced from reference TRBV18 and TRBJ2-5, is NAGVMQNPRHLVRRRGQEARLRCSPMKGHSHVYWYRQLPEEGLKFMVYLQKENIIDESGMPKERFSAEFPKEGPSILRIQQVVRGDSAAYFCASSPLAGGQETQYFGPGTRLLVL.

V and J are TRBV4-1 and TRBJ1-2, with TRBD1 matching over 8 bases. The V gene's germline CDR1 is MGHRA and CDR2 YSYEKL. The CDR3 extends over 16 amino acids. Unmatched junction bases numbered 6, after V lost 0 bases and J lost 3 bases. CDR3 protein: CASSQDPQGADYGYTF. CDR3 DNA sequence: TGCGCCAGCAGCCAAGATCCCCAGGGGGCAGACTATGGCTACACCTTC.

V gene TRBV7-9 combines with J gene TRBJ2-3; D may be TRBD2 (6 bases). Trimming took 1 base from V and 3 from J, leaving 11 bases between them. This CDR3 is 15 amino acids long. Germline CDR1 reads SEHNR; CDR2 reads FQNEAQ (reference sequence). The CDR3 DNA reads as TGTGCCAGCAGCTTAGATGGTCGGGGGACAGATACGCAGTATTTT. This gives the protein CASSLDGRGTDTQYF. Based on the CDR3 plus reference TRBV7-9 and TRBJ2-3, the full variable domain is DTGVSQNPRHKITKRGQNVTFRCDPISEHNRLYWYRQTLGQGPEFLTYFQNEAQLEKSRLLSDRFSAERPKGSFSTLEIQRTEQGDSAMYLCASSLDGRGTDTQYFGPGTRLTVL.

The chain combines TRBV19 with TRBJ2-5; D gene ambiguous. Germline CDR1 is LNHDA and CDR2 is SQIVND (reference sequence). The ends were cut back, 1 base at V and 5 bases at J, with 8 bases in the middle. This CDR3 has 13 residues. CDR3 residues: CASSIGREETQYF. The CDR3 coding sequence is TGTGCCAGTAGTATAGGACGCGAGGAGACCCAGTACTTC.

In this sample, this clone turned up a few times. The gene calls are TRBV5-1 and TRBJ1-2; D is perhaps TRBD1 (5 bases). Germline assignment: CDR1 SGHRS and CDR2 YFSETQ. This CDR3 comprises 12 residues. The V end lost 8 bases, the J end lost 3 bases, and 11 bases lay between the germline ends. The CDR3 sequence is CASGTDYYGYTF. The CDR3 DNA sequence: TGCGCCAGTGGGACGGATTACTATGGCTACACCTTC.

The chain employs TRBV4-1 and TRBJ1-5; D ambiguous. Germline V CDR1 and CDR2: MGHRA, YSYEKL. The V gene lost 0 bases and the J gene lost 7 bases, with 13 bases spanning the gap. The CDR3 runs 15 residues. CDR3 nucleotides: TGCGCCAGCAGCCAAGATCAGGCAGGACGCCAGCCCCAGCATTTT. Its translation is CASSQDQAGRQPQHF.